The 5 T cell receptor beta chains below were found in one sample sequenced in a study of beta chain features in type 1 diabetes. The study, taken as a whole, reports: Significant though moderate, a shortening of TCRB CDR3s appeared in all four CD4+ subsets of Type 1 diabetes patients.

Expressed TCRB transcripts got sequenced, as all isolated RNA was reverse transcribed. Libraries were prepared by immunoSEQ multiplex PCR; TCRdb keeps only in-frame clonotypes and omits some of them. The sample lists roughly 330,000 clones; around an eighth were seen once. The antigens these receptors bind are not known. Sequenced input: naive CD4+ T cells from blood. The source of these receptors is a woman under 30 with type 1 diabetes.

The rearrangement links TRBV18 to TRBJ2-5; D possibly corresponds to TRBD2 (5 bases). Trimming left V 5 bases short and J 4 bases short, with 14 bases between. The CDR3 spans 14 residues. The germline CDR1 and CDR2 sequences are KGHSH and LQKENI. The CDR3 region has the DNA TGTGCCAGCTCAGGCGGGTCCCCCGGAGAGACCCAGTACTTC. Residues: CASSGGSPGETQYF.

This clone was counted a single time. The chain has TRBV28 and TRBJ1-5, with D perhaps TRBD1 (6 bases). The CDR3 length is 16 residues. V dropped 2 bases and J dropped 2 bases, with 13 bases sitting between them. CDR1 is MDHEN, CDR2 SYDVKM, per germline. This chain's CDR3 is CASSLLGQLGNQPQHF. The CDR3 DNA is TGTGCCAGCAGTTTACTAGGACAGTTGGGCAATCAGCCCCAGCATTTT.

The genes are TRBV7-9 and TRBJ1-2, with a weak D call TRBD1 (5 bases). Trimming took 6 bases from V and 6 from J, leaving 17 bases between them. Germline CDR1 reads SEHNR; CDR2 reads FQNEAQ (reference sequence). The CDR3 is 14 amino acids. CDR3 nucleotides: TGTGCCAGCAGTTTTTACCCGGGCAGGGATGGCTACACCTTC. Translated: CASSFYPGRDGYTF.

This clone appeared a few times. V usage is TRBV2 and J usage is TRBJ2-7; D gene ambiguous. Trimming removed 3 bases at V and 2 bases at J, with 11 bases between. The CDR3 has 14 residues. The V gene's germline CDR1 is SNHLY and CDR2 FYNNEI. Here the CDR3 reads CASSEVNLTYEQYF. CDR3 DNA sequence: TGTGCCAGCAGTGAGGTGAACCTAACCTACGAGCAGTACTTC.

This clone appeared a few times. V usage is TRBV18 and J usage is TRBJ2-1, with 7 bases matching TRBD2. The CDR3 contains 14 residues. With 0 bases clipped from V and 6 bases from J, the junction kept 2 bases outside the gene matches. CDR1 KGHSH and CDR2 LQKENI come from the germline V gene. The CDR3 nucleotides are TGTGCCAGCTCACCACCGGGACTACCCAATGAGCAGTTCTTC. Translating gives CASSPPGLPNEQFF.